This section outlines one T cell receptor beta chain sequence together with its context. Sequenced by immunoSEQ multiplex PCR; TCRdb stores in-frame clones only, minus some. The sample carries tens of thousands of clones, around 80% recorded once. V lost 6 bases and J lost 1; bases outside the gene matches: 4. The CDR3 length is 14 residues. In germline, CDR1 is SEHNR, CDR2 FQNEAQ (reference sequence). These data are taken from a study of glioma-infiltrating T cells after dendritic cell vaccination. The V call is TRBV7-9, the J call TRBJ1-1, with 8 nucleotides matching TRBD1. The sequence derives from a human donor with glioblastoma. The source material was blood, sampled before dendritic cell vaccination. The CDR3 here is CASSRGTGNTEAFF. As DNA, the CDR3 is TGTGCCAGCAGTCGCGGGACAGGGAACACTGAAGCTTTCTTT.